These T cell receptor beta chains were read from a single sample in a study of OX40 agonist ivuxolimab in advanced cancers. Generated by immunoSEQ multiplex PCR, the TCRdb table keeps only in-frame clones and is missing some. The repertoire has about 60,000 clones, roughly 91% of them found once; the top ten carry more than 20%. The input for sequencing was CD4+ or CD8+ T cells sorted from blood, taken in a trial of the OX40 agonist ivuxolimab. These receptors all stem from an adult with an advanced solid tumor such as melanoma, head and neck, liver or kidney cancer. The CDR3 runs from the conserved cysteine through the conserved F or W. D genes are given only for firm matches. The size field is filled for only some rows; it gives once, few, many or a size class.

CDR3nt	CDR3aa	j_gene	v_gene	abundance	d_gene
TGTGCCAGCAGCCGGGATTCCGGGAACGAGCAGTACTTC	CASSRDSGNEQYF	TRBJ2-7	TRBV27	-	-
TGTGCCAGCTCCGGCGAAAACATTCAGTACTTC	CASSGENIQYF	TRBJ2-4	TRBV6-1	-	-
TGTGCCAGCAGCTTAGGCGGTTACGGGCACACCGGGGAGCTGTTTTTT	CASSLGGYGHTGELFF	TRBJ2-2	TRBV7-9	-	-
TGTGCCAGCAGAGACCAACAGGGGGCTCTTAATGGGGAGACCCAGTACTTC	CASRDQQGALNGETQYF	TRBJ2-5	TRBV6-4	-	TRBD1
TGTGCCAGCAGTGAATTCGGGGCCAATGAGCAGTTCTTC	CASSEFGANEQFF	TRBJ2-1	TRBV2	-	-
TGTGCCAGCAGTGAGGGACTAGCAGGCTACGAGCAGTACTTC	CASSEGLAGYEQYF	TRBJ2-7	TRBV25-1	-	TRBD2
TGTGCCTGGAGCGGTGGGACTAGCGGGCTCGATGAGCAGTTCTTC	CAWSGGTSGLDEQFF	TRBJ2-1	TRBV30	-	TRBD2
TGCGCCAGCAGCCCTGACGGATTTGGCGCCCCAGAAGCTTTCTTT	CASSPDGFGAPEAFF	TRBJ1-1	TRBV5-1	-	-
TGTGCCAGCAGCCAATTGGGGGGACCGGGGGAGACCCAGTACTTC	CASSQLGGPGETQYF	TRBJ2-5	TRBV4-2	-	-
TGTGCCAGCTCACAGGGACAGTCCTACGAGCAGTACTTC	CASSQGQSYEQYF	TRBJ2-7	TRBV18	-	TRBD1
TGCGCCAGCAGCCAAGGTGAGCGGTCGTACGAGCAGTACTTC	CASSQGERSYEQYF	TRBJ2-7	TRBV4-3	-	-
TGTGCCAGCAGTTACCGGGGCACCTATGGCTACACCTTC	CASSYRGTYGYTF	TRBJ1-2	TRBV6-5	-	-
TGTGCCAGCTCACCACCGGAGGGTTCAGATACGCAGTATTTT	CASSPPEGSDTQYF	TRBJ2-3	TRBV18	-	-
TGCGCCAGCATAGGAGTCTATGGGACCCCGCAGTATTTT	CASIGVYGTPQYF	TRBJ2-3	TRBV5-1	-	-
TGTGCCAGCAGTCACAGGGGTGGAAACACCATATATTTT	CASSHRGGNTIYF	TRBJ1-3	TRBV28	-	TRBD1
TGCGCCAGCAGCCCGGGACAGGGGGCGGGAGATACGCAGTATTTT	CASSPGQGAGDTQYF	TRBJ2-3	TRBV5-1	-	TRBD1
TGTGCCACCAGCAGAGAGAGGCCAAACGGTGGGTATCAGCCCCAGCATTTT	CATSRERPNGGYQPQHF	TRBJ1-5	TRBV15	-	-
TGTGCCAGCAGTTACCCCTTGTTCTTC	CASSYPLFF	TRBJ2-1	TRBV6-6	-	-
TGTGCCGCCGGGACAGGGCCGTACGAGCAGTACTTC	CAAGTGPYEQYF	TRBJ2-7	TRBV6-5	once	TRBD1
TGTGCCAGTAGTATGGGAACAGGGTCCGAGCAGTACTTC	CASSMGTGSEQYF	TRBJ2-7	TRBV19	-	-
TGTGCCAGCAGTTTAAGCGGGAGCTCCTACAATGAGCAGTTCTTC	CASSLSGSSYNEQFF	TRBJ2-1	TRBV27	-	TRBD2
TGTGCCACACCCAGTATAGGGGGGGAGGATACGCAGTATTTT	CATPSIGGEDTQYF	TRBJ2-3	TRBV7-2	-	-
TGTGCCAGCAGAACAGGGCTGGGGCAGCCCCAGCATTTT	CASRTGLGQPQHF	TRBJ1-5	TRBV28	-	-
TGTGCCAGTAGTTTAGCTCTTAACACAGATACGCAGTATTTT	CASSLALNTDTQYF	TRBJ2-3	TRBV19	-	-
TGTGCCAGCAGTTTCGGGGGGGTAGGCACTGAAGCTTTCTTT	CASSFGGVGTEAFF	TRBJ1-1	TRBV27	-	-
TGCGCCAGCAGCCCGGGCCAGGGGTGGAGGGCCACTGAAGCTTTCTTT	CASSPGQGWRATEAFF	TRBJ1-1	TRBV5-1	-	-
TGTGCCAGCAGCATATCGGGTGGCGACTACAATGAGCAGTTCTTC	CASSISGGDYNEQFF	TRBJ2-1	TRBV11-2	-	-
TGTGCCAGCAGTGAGGGACTAGCGGGAGATGAGCAGTTCTTC	CASSEGLAGDEQFF	TRBJ2-1	TRBV6-4	-	TRBD2
TGTGCCAGCAGCGGGTTCGGCGGGAGAGGCACCGGGGAGCTGTTTTTT	CASSGFGGRGTGELFF	TRBJ2-2	TRBV9	-	TRBD2
TGTGCCAGCAGTGCACCGGGACTAGTTCGGGAGCAGTACTTC	CASSAPGLVREQYF	TRBJ2-7	TRBV27	-	TRBD2
TGTGCCAGCAGCTTCGGGACAGGAACCTACGAGCAGTACTTC	CASSFGTGTYEQYF	TRBJ2-7	TRBV7-2	once	TRBD1
TGTGCCAGCAGCTTAGCAGGGTTCATTGAGCAGTTCTTC	CASSLAGFIEQFF	TRBJ2-1	TRBV11-3	-	-
TGTGCCAGCAGTTTAAGTCAGTCGCTCTACAATGAGCAGTTCTTC	CASSLSQSLYNEQFF	TRBJ2-1	TRBV28	-	-
TGTGCTAGTGGTTTGGCCTCGGACTATCTGAACACCGGGGAGCTGTTTTTT	CASGLASDYLNTGELFF	TRBJ2-2	TRBV12-5	-	-
TGTGCCAGTAGTATTAGACTAGCGGCACCCAATGAGCAGTTCTTC	CASSIRLAAPNEQFF	TRBJ2-1	TRBV19	once	TRBD2
TGTGCCTGGAGTTTGGGGGGAGGCTACGAGCAGTACTTC	CAWSLGGGYEQYF	TRBJ2-7	TRBV30	-	-
TGTGCCAGCAGCCTCGGACTAGCGGGAGCCTTGGAGCAGTACTTC	CASSLGLAGALEQYF	TRBJ2-7	TRBV7-8	once	TRBD2
TGTGCCAGCAGGGGGACTAGCGGGACCTACGAGCAGTACTTC	CASRGTSGTYEQYF	TRBJ2-7	TRBV2	-	TRBD2
TGTGCCTCAAGTCGCTCCTACAATGAGCAGTTCTTC	CASSRSYNEQFF	TRBJ2-1	TRBV28	-	-
TGCGCCAGCAGCCAAGTAAGAGCGGGAGACTCGAACACCGGGGAGCTGTTTTTT	CASSQVRAGDSNTGELFF	TRBJ2-2	TRBV4-1	-	TRBD2
TGTGCCAGCAGCTTGGCCAGTAGCGGATTAAGGGAGCTGTTTTTT	CASSLASSGLRELFF	TRBJ2-2	TRBV5-5	once	-
TGCGCCAGCAACGATCAGGGGGCGATGACTGAAGCTTTCTTT	CASNDQGAMTEAFF	TRBJ1-1	TRBV5-1	-	TRBD1
TGCGCCAGCAGCCGTTGGACAGGGAGAGGTGATGGCTACACCTTC	CASSRWTGRGDGYTF	TRBJ1-2	TRBV4-1	few	TRBD1
TGTGCCAGTAGTACCCGCCTCGGCGAGCAGTACTTC	CASSTRLGEQYF	TRBJ2-7	TRBV19	-	-
TGTGCCAGTAGTTTAATGGGTACGGGGTACCCTACCTACGAGCAGTACTTC	CASSLMGTGYPTYEQYF	TRBJ2-7	TRBV19	-	-
TGTGCCAGCAGCCCTGTCGGGGACGGAGCCTACGAGCAGTACTTC	CASSPVGDGAYEQYF	TRBJ2-7	TRBV27	-	-